These 10 T cell receptor beta chains came from one sample sequenced in a study of T cells and Merkel cell carcinoma outcomes. Measured with immunoSEQ multiplex PCR; TCRdb has only the in-frame clones, and not every one. The table shows more than 9,500 clones, with about 95% occurring only once. The sample comprised tumor tissue from Merkel cell carcinoma. The receptor source for this set is a human donor with Merkel cell carcinoma.

This chain links TRBV20-1 with TRBJ2-3; D gene uncertain. The length of the CDR3 is 11 residues. The V end was cut by 6 bases, the J end by 6 bases, with 10 bases between. The V gene's germline CDR1 is DFQATT and CDR2 SNEGSKA (reference sequence). The CDR3 is CSASRLDTQYF. CDR3 nucleotides: TGCAGTGCGAGTAGGTTGGATACGCAGTATTTT.

The V and J genes are TRBV9 and TRBJ1-1; D is undetermined. There are 14 residues in the CDR3. CDR1 SGDLS and CDR2 YYNGEE come from the germline V gene. Trimming took off 1 base at V and 7 bases at J, with 14 bases between the two ends. CDR3 residues: CASSVNGRDREAFF. As DNA, the CDR3 is TGTGCCAGCAGCGTAAATGGGAGGGATCGTGAAGCTTTCTTT.

The chain couples TRBV4-3 to TRBJ2-1; 7 nucleotides match TRBD2. Trimming took 1 base from V and 10 from J; bases not matched to a gene: 10. The CDR3 is made up of 15 amino acids. Germline V gene lookup returns CDR1 LGHNA and CDR2 YSLEER. The CDR3 nucleotides read TGCGCCAGCAGCCAAGGCGGGAGACCCCCGACGGAGCAGTTCTTC. It codes for CASSQGGRPPTEQFF.

The chain employs TRBV10-3 and TRBJ1-2, with D uncertain. V was pared by 5 bases and J by 1 base, with 8 bases between. Per germline, CDR1 ENHRY and CDR2 SYGVKD. This CDR3 has 13 residues. The DNA of the CDR3 is TGTGCCATCAGTCTCGACGGTAACTATGGCTACACCTTC. Encoded protein: CAISLDGNYGYTF.

The chain links TRBV30 to TRBJ2-7; D uncertain. Trimming removed 5 bases from V and 3 bases from J, with 17 bases in between. The CDR3 loop spans 14 amino acids. Germline assignment: CDR1 GTSNPN and CDR2 SVGIG (reference sequence). CDR3 region: CAWDRSTRLYEQYF. For the CDR3, the DNA is TGTGCCTGGGACCGAAGTACCAGGCTCTACGAGCAGTACTTC.

The chain's CDR3 is CASSVEVPPYNEQFF. The CDR3 nucleotides are TGTGCCAGCAGCGTGGAGGTGCCTCCCTACAATGAGCAGTTCTTC. This rearrangement joins TRBV9 to TRBJ2-1, with D perhaps TRBD2 (5 bases). The CDR3 spans 15 residues. From germline, CDR1 is SGDLS and CDR2 YYNGEE. The V end was cut by 2 bases, the J end by 2 bases, with 11 bases between.

The chain uses TRBV5-4 and TRBJ2-3, with 10 bases that match TRBD2. Trimming at V came to 3 bases and at J to 1 base, leaving 5 bases not matched to a gene. Germline loops: CDR1 SGHNT, CDR2 YYREEE (reference sequence). The CDR3 is made up of 16 amino acids. The CDR3 DNA is TGTGCCAGCAGCTCTCGGACTAGCGGCCGCACAGATACGCAGTATTTT. It yields the protein CASSSRTSGRTDTQYF.

This chain joins TRBV9 and TRBJ2-3, with D unclear. CDR1 and CDR2 from the germline V gene are SGDLS and YYNGEE. This CDR3 is 17 amino acids long. Trimming shortened V by 1 base and J by 2 bases, and 17 bases separated the two germline ends. The CDR3 here is CASSVSRRGGYTDTQYF. The CDR3 DNA reads TGTGCCAGCAGCGTAAGTCGGCGTGGCGGCTACACAGATACGCAGTATTTT.

The genes are TRBV5-1 and TRBJ2-3, with D perhaps TRBD2 (5 bases). Germline loops: CDR1 SGHRS, CDR2 YFSETQ. The V gene lost 2 bases and the J gene lost 1 base, with 14 bases spanning the gap. The CDR3 covers 16 residues. The CDR3 coding sequence is TGCGCCAGCAGCTTAGGAGAGCTAGCCGGCACAGATACGCAGTATTTT. It encodes CASSLGELAGTDTQYF.

The J gene is TRBJ2-5, the V gene TRBV5-1, with D possibly called TRBD1 or TRBD2 (6 bases each). Germline CDR1 and CDR2: SGHRS and YFSETQ. The CDR3 has 15 residues. Trimming took 1 base from V and 3 from J, leaving 13 bases between them. The CDR3 loop reads CASSLRGVWEETQYF. The DNA of the CDR3 is TGCGCCAGCAGCTTGAGGGGGGTGTGGGAAGAGACCCAGTACTTC.